Each of the 13 T cell receptor beta chains below was sequenced from the same sample in a study of low-dose radiotherapy and immunotherapy resistance in tumors. TRAV and TRBV primers primed cDNA for both TCRalpha and TCRbeta. TCRs were amplified for roughly 20 PCR cycles with a constant-region primer and V-primer adapter. TCRdb ran MiXCR on the reads and lists one entry per CDR3 protein. Of around 18,000 distinct CDR3 sequences in the sample, roughly 70% were seen once. The receptors stem from a human donor with advanced metastatic prostate, ovarian, gallbladder or colorectal cancer (not recorded which). This table probably holds off-target reads from a library built for another chain.

This rearrangement joins TRBV4-1 to TRBJ1-5, with a tentative D call TRBD1 (5 bases). Germline-derived CDR1 and CDR2 are MGHRA and YSYEKL. There are 18 residues in the CDR3. With 0 bases removed from V and 4 bases from J, the gap between germline ends came to 19 bases. The CDR3 loop reads CASSQDKPGQIPNQPQHF. In DNA, the CDR3 is TGCGCCAGCAGCCAAGACAAGCCAGGGCAAATCCCTAATCAGCCCCAGCATTTT.

CDR3 coding DNA: TGTGCCAGCAGCTTGGATGTAGGCCTCGGGGAGCTGTTTTTT. The encoded protein is CASSLDVGLGELFF. The chain is built from TRBV5-4 and TRBJ2-2; no reliable D call. Germline lookup yields CDR1 SGHNT and CDR2 YYREEE (reference sequence). The CDR3 length is 14 residues. V lost 0 bases and J lost 7, with 10 bases in between.

This clonotype was picked up a small number of times. The rearrangement joins TRBV5-1 to TRBJ1-1; possibly TRBD1 for D (6 bases). The length of the CDR3 is 13 residues. From germline, CDR1 is SGHRS and CDR2 YFSETQ. Trimming stripped 4 bases from V and 1 base from J, with 8 bases between. CDR3 nucleotide sequence: TGCGCCAGCAGCACAGGGACGAACACTGAAGCTTTCTTT. Protein sequence: CASSTGTNTEAFF. Filled out from reference TRBV5-1 and TRBJ1-1, the complete variable domain reads KAGVTQTPRYLIKTRGQQVTLSCSPISGHRSVSWYQQTPGQGLQFLFEYFSETQRNKGNFPGRFSGRQFSNSRSEMNVSTLELGDSALYLCASSTGTNTEAFFGQGTRLTVV.

V is TRBV5-6 and J is TRBJ2-3; TRBD2 aligns across 9 bases. CDR1 is SGHDT, CDR2 YYEEEE, per germline. The CDR3 spans 20 residues. With V trimmed by 3 bases and J by 0 bases, 17 bases remained unmatched. The CDR3 nucleotides are TGTGCCAGCAGCTCCAATCGACTAAGCGGGAGGCCGACTAGCACAGATACGCAGTATTTT. Translated, it gives CASSSNRLSGRPTSTDTQYF. The variable domain in full, with the rest retrieved from reference TRBV5-6 and TRBJ2-3, is DAGVTQSPTHLIKTRGQQVTLRCSPKSGHDTVSWYQQALGQGPQFIFQYYEEEERQRGNFPDRFSGHQFPNYSSELNVNALLLGDSALYLCASSSNRLSGRPTSTDTQYFGPGTRLTVL.

This CDR3 is CASSLGTDQETQYF. DNA of the CDR3: TGTGCCAGCAGCTTGGGGACAGACCAAGAGACCCAGTACTTC. V usage is TRBV5-6 and J usage is TRBJ2-5; perhaps TRBD1 as D (6 bases). The CDR3 has 14 residues. Germline loops: CDR1 SGHDT, CDR2 YYEEEE. Between the trimmed V and J ends, which lost 0 bases and 0 bases, there was a span of 6 bases.

This chain uses TRBV19 with TRBJ1-5; D is unclear. This CDR3 spans 12 amino acids. The ends were cut back, 9 bases at V and 3 bases at J, with 9 bases in the middle. CDR1 LNHDA and CDR2 SQIVND come from the germline V gene (reference sequence). CDR3 amino acids: CASRKVNQPQHF. The CDR3 DNA sequence: TGTGCCAGCCGGAAAGTCAATCAGCCCCAGCATTTT.

This clonotype was counted between two and nine times. This chain connects TRBV18 to TRBJ2-1; tentatively, D is TRBD2 (7 bases). Germline assignment: CDR1 KGHSH and CDR2 LQKENI. V was shortened by 5 bases and J by 2 bases, with 13 bases between the two germline ends. This CDR3 has 15 residues. The CDR3 DNA reads TGTGCCAGCTCAGGGGGCGCGGGAGCCTACAATGAGCAGTTCTTC. This encodes CASSGGAGAYNEQFF.

V usage is TRBV5-5 and J usage is TRBJ2-1; 8 nucleotides align to TRBD1. The CDR3 is made up of 15 amino acids. Germline CDR1 and CDR2: SGHKS and YYEKEE (reference sequence). The V segment lost 4 bases and the J segment 0 bases; nucleotides outside the gene matches: 3. The CDR3 loop is CASSMGQDSYNEQFF. In DNA, the CDR3 is TGTGCCAGCAGCATGGGACAGGACTCCTACAATGAGCAGTTCTTC. Complete variable domain (other parts from reference TRBV5-5 and TRBJ2-1): DAGVTQSPTHLIKTRGQQVTLRCSPISGHKSVSWYQQVLGQGPQFIFQYYEKEERGRGNFPDRFSARQFPNYSSELNVNALLLGDSALYLCASSMGQDSYNEQFFGPGTRLTVL.

V gene TRBV30 combines with J gene TRBJ2-5; TRBD2 is a possible D gene (6 bases). The germline CDR1 and CDR2 sequences are GTSNPN and SVGIG (reference sequence). This CDR3 has 12 amino acids. V was shortened by 5 bases and J by 1 base, with 8 bases between the two germline ends. The CDR3 reads CAWGDFQETQYF. In nucleotides, the CDR3 is TGTGCCTGGGGGGACTTCCAAGAGACCCAGTACTTC.

This chain joins TRBV11-2 and TRBJ2-5; a possible D gene is TRBD2 (5 bases). The CDR3 runs 14 residues. Germline-derived CDR1 and CDR2 are SGHAT and FQNNGV. Trimming removed 5 bases at V and 0 bases at J, with 10 bases between. The CDR3: CASSPPGNQETQYF. CDR3 in DNA: TGTGCCAGCAGCCCACCCGGGAACCAAGAGACCCAGTACTTC.

The V gene is TRBV11-2, the J gene TRBJ2-7; 9 nucleotides match TRBD2. The germline V gene has CDR1 SGHAT and CDR2 FQNNGV. The CDR3 covers 16 residues. The ends lost 1 base at V and 4 bases at J; junction bases unmatched: 8. CDR3 protein: CASSLAPGLAGYEQYF. The CDR3 nucleotides read TGTGCCAGCAGCTTAGCGCCGGGGCTAGCGGGATACGAGCAGTACTTC.

The chain is built from TRBV20-1 and TRBJ2-1, with a weak D call TRBD1 (6 bases). From germline, CDR1 is DFQATT and CDR2 SNEGSKA (reference sequence). This CDR3 is built from 16 residues. V was trimmed by 1 base and J by 4 bases, leaving 17 bases between them. The CDR3, as DNA: TGCAGTGCTAGAGGGGCCGCCGACAGGCAATACAATGAGCAGTTCTTC. As protein: CSARGAADRQYNEQFF.

This clonotype showed up just once. This rearrangement joins TRBV13 to TRBJ2-7; D could derive from TRBD1 or TRBD2 (6 bases each). Germline-derived CDR1 and CDR2 are PRHDT and FYEKMQ (reference sequence). V dropped 6 bases and J dropped 3 bases, with 12 bases sitting between them. The CDR3 has 13 residues. CDR3 loop: CASSAGGYYEQYF. The CDR3 DNA reads as TGTGCCAGCAGTGCCGGGGGCTACTACGAGCAGTACTTC.